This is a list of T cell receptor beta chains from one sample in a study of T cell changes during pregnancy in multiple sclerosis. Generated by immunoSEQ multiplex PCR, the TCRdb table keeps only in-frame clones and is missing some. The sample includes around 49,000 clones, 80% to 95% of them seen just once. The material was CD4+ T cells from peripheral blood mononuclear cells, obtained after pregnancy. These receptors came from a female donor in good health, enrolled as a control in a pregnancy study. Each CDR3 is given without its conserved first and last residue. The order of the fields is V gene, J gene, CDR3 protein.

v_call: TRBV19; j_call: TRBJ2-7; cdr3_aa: ASSTLAGGPSEQY
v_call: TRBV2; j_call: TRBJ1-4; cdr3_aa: ASSTLTGLGEKLF
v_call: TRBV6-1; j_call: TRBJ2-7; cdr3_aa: ASSDSVTYEQY
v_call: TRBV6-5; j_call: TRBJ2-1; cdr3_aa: ASSTGTGFNEQF
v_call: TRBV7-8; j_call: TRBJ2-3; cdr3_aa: ASSTTPGQSTDTQY
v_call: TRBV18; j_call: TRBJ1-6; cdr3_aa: ASSPRILQGMNSPLH
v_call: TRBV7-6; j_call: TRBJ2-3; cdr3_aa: ASSLISGTGGSDTQY
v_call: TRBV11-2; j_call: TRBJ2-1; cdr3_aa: ASSRTSGGYNEQF
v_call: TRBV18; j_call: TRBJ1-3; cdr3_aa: ASSPRETSGNTIY
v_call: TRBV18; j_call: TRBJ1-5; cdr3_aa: ASSDRQGYQPQH
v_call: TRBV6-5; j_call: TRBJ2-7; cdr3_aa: ASMAWASSYEQY
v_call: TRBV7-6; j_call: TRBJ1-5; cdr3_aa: ASSLQTGLNQPQH
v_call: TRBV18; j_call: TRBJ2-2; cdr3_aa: ASSQLAGTDGELF
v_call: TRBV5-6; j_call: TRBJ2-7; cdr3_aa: ASSWGGKGYEQY
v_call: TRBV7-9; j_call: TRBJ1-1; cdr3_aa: ASPPDYGMNTEAF
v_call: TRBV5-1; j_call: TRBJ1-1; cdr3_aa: ASNNLAGENTEAF
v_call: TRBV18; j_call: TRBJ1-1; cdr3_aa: ASSPDSPNTEAF
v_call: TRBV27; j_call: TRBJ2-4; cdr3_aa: ASSPSTAGKNIQY
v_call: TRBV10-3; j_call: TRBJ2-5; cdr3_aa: AISGSHEETQY
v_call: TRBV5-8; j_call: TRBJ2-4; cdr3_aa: ASSPGTSGRSKNIQY
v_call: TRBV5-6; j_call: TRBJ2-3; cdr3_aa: ASSLTGLAGGSTDTQY
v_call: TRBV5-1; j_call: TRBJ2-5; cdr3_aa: ASSLATLRETQY
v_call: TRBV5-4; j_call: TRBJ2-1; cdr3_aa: ASSLPGRGGNEQF
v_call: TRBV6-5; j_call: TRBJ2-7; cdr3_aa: ASSYSGQGSSYEQY
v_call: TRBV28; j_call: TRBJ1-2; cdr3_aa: ASSLSGGYGYT
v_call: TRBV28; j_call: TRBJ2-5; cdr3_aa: ASSLRGSVETQY
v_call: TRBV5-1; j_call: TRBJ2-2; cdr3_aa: ASSLKGGAGTGELF
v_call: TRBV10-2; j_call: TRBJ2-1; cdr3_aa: ASSREVSYNEQF
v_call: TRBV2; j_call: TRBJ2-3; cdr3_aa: ASGAGGYTDTQY
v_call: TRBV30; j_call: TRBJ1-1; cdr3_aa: AWRVWQGAEAF
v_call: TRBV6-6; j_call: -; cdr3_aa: ASKTGRTMGYEQY
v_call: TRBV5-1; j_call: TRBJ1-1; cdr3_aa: ASSTGAGGAGTEAF
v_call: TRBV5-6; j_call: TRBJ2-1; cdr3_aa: ASSVTSAYNEQF
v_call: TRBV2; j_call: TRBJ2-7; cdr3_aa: ASSITGGPGEQY
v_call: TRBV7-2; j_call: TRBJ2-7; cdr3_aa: ASSLAGTSHEQY
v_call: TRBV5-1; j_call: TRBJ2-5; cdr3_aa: ASNPGGRETQY
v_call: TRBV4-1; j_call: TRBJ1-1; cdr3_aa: ASSQMTGSSAEAF
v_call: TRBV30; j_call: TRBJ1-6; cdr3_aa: AWSVQGRSPLH
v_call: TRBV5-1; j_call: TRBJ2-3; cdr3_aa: ASSSRLNTDTQY
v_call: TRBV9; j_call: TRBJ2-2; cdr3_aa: ASSVGTVNGELF
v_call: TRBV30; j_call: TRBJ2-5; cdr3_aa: AWSARPTRETQY
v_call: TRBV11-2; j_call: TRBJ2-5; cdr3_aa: ASSLASEGTQY
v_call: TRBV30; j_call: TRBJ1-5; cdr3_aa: AWQGMGPNQPQH
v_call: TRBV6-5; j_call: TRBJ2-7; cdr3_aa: ASSYSGVRAYEQY
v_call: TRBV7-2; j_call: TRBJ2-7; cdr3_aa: ASSLGDREGEQY
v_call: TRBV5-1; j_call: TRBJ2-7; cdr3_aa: ASSIVAGGVYEQY